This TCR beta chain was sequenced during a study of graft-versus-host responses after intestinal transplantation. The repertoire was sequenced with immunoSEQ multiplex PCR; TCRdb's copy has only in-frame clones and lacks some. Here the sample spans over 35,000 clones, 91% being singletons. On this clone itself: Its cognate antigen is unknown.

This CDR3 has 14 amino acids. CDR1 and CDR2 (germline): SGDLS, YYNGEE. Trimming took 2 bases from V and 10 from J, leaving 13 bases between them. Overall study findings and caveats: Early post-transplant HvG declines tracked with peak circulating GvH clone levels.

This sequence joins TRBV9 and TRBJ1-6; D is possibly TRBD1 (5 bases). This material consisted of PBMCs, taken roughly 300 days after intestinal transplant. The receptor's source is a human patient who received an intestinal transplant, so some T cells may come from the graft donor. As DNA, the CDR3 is TGTGCCAGCAGCGTTAAATATCGGGGCTCACCCCTCCACTTT. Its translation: CASSVKYRGSPLHF.